Listed below are T cell receptor beta chains from one sample, sequenced in a study of early T cells in non-severe SARS-CoV-2 infection. Using its own MiXCR run on the 5' RACE reads, TCRdb lists one record per CDR3 protein. Altogether about 68,000 distinct CDR3 sequences are present, less than 15% being singletons, with the ten largest covering about 1.7%. Sequenced input: whole blood. Receptor source: an adult who was a healthcare worker with PCR-confirmed SARS-CoV-2 infection or an uninfected control (not recorded which). Each CDR3 is given with its conserved first and last residue. The D gene is left open where the match is weak. Size is stated for part of the rows, as once, few or many counts, or as a class when the clone is expanded.

size	J	D	length	V	DNA	CDR3
-	TRBJ2-2	-	13	TRBV5-4	TGTGCCAGCAGCTTTTTGGGGACCGGGGAGCTGTTTTTT	CASSFLGTGELFF
few	TRBJ1-1	-	13	TRBV9	TGTGCCAGCAGCGAGGGGGGTCACACTGAAGCTTTCTTT	CASSEGGHTEAFF
many	TRBJ1-4	-	18	TRBV4-3	TGCGCCAGCAGCCAAGCGGCAAGTACATTTGCAACTAATGAAAAACTGTTTTTT	CASSQAASTFATNEKLFF
once	TRBJ2-5	-	15	TRBV12-5	TGTGCTAGTGGTTTGAATGGGGCCTACGGGGAGACCCAGTACTTC	CASGLNGAYGETQYF
many	TRBJ1-1	-	16	TRBV12-3/TRBV12-4	TGTGCCAGCAGTTACCCTCTCCGAGGAAGGGACACTGAAGCTTTCTTT	CASSYPLRGRDTEAFF
many	TRBJ2-6	-	17	TRBV7-8	TGTGCCAGCAGCTTCAGGGGGGCGACCTCTGGGGCCAACGTCCTGACTTTC	CASSFRGATSGANVLTF
-	TRBJ2-5	-	13	TRBV27	TGTGCCAGCAGTACCCTAGGCCCAGAGACCCAGTACTTC	CASSTLGPETQYF
many	TRBJ1-1	-	13	TRBV6-1	TGTGCCAGCAGCGATACAGGGTACACTGAAGCTTTCTTT	CASSDTGYTEAFF
many	TRBJ2-3	-	12	TRBV20-1	TGCAGTGCTAGTGGGCCGACAGATACGCAGTATTTT	CSASGPTDTQYF
few	TRBJ1-6	-	18	TRBV4-3	TGCGCCAGCAGCCAAGATAGAGCGGGGGGCGCCTATAATTCACCCCTCCACTTT	CASSQDRAGGAYNSPLHF
many	TRBJ1-2	-	12	TRBV6-6	TGTGCCAGCAGTTACGAACAGGGTCGCTACACCTTC	CASSYEQGRYTF
few	TRBJ2-1	-	17	TRBV21-1	TGTGCCAGCAGCTTATTGAGGACTAGTTATCCCTACAATGAGCAGTTCTTC	CASSLLRTSYPYNEQFF
-	TRBJ1-2	-	13	TRBV7-2	TGTGCCAGCAGCCCCAGGGTCCCCTATGGCTACACCTTC	CASSPRVPYGYTF
-	TRBJ1-2	-	15	TRBV19	TGTGCCAGTAGTAGGGGAGGTAAAGCGAACTATGGCTACACCTTC	CASSRGGKANYGYTF
few	TRBJ2-5	TRBD1	12	TRBV29-1	TGCAGCGCCAGGGGGCGGCAAGAGACCCAGTACTTC	CSARGRQETQYF
-	TRBJ1-4	-	15	TRBV6-5	TGTGCCAGCAGTCCCGAGAGGGGGTCTCGTGAAAAACTGTTTTTT	CASSPERGSREKLFF
many	TRBJ1-6	-	13	TRBV6-5	TGTGCCAGCTCCACGTCCTATAATTCACCCCTCCACTTT	CASSTSYNSPLHF
-	TRBJ2-2	TRBD2	17	TRBV7-9	TGTGCCAGCACCTTCAGCGTAGCGGGATCGGGCACCGGGGAGCTGTTTTTT	CASTFSVAGSGTGELFF
-	TRBJ2-2	-	14	TRBV7-3	TGTGCCAGCAGCTTATGGGGGGACACCGGGGAGCTGTTTTTT	CASSLWGDTGELFF
few	TRBJ2-1	-	16	TRBV6-5	TGTGCCAGCAGTTCTCGGGACACGAGCTCCTACAATGAGCAGTTCTTC	CASSSRDTSSYNEQFF
-	TRBJ2-1	-	15	TRBV14	TGTGCCAGCAGCCAATGGGGGCCCTACGGTACTGAGCAGTTCTTC	CASSQWGPYGTEQFF
few	TRBJ2-1	-	13	TRBV2	TGTGCCACCTCAGACGAACTGTACAATGAGCAGTTCTTC	CATSDELYNEQFF
many	TRBJ1-6	TRBD1	19	TRBV18	TGTGCCAGCTCACTTATAAATGACAGGGGAGAGTCCTATAATTCACCCCTCCACTTT	CASSLINDRGESYNSPLHF
few	TRBJ2-1	TRBD2	16	TRBV7-8	TGTGCCAGCAGCCCCCGGGGAGGGAGTAGCCACAATGAGCAGTTCTTC	CASSPRGGSSHNEQFF
few	TRBJ1-2	TRBD1	13	TRBV10-3	TGTGCCATCGGTATGGGACAGAACTATGGCTACACCTTC	CAIGMGQNYGYTF
few	TRBJ2-3	TRBD2	15	TRBV30	TGTGCCTGGAGTGTACCGGGCGGGGGGACAGATACGCAGTATTTT	CAWSVPGGGTDTQYF
-	TRBJ1-2	-	15	TRBV3-1	TGTGCCAGCAGCCCAATTAGGGCTTCTAACTATGGCTACACCTTC	CASSPIRASNYGYTF
many	TRBJ2-5	TRBD1	15	TRBV7-9	TGTGCCAGCAGCTCTCCGGACAGGGGCCAAGAGACCCAGTACTTC	CASSSPDRGQETQYF
-	TRBJ2-6	TRBD1	15	TRBV7-2	TGTGCCAGCAGTTTCCAGGGGGCCGGGGCCAACGTCCTGACTTTC	CASSFQGAGANVLTF
many	TRBJ2-1	-	12	TRBV6-6	TGTGCCAGCAGTTACTCGAGTTTTGAGCAGTTCTTC	CASSYSSFEQFF
many	TRBJ2-3	TRBD1	16	TRBV5-1	TGCGCCAGCAGCTTGGGGGGACAGGGAGGCACAGATACGCAGTATTTT	CASSLGGQGGTDTQYF
-	TRBJ2-5	-	15	TRBV10-3	TGTGCCATCAGAAGCGGACAGCTCAGGGAAGCGACCCAGTACTTC	CAIRSGQLREATQYF
-	TRBJ1-5	-	16	TRBV15	TGTGCCACCAGCAGAGTCTGGGGACGGTCCAATCAGCCCCAGCATTTT	CATSRVWGRSNQPQHF
many	TRBJ2-5	-	13	TRBV29-1	TGCAGCGTGACCCGCCGGGGGAGGGAGACCCAGTACTTC	CSVTRRGRETQYF
many	TRBJ2-1	TRBD2	16	TRBV3-1	TGTGCCAGCAGCCAAGATCCGGGGGGGATCGGCAATGAGCAGTTCTTC	CASSQDPGGIGNEQFF
-	TRBJ1-3	TRBD1	14	TRBV20-1	TGCAGTGCCAGATCAGGGGGAGCTGGAAACACCATATATTTT	CSARSGGAGNTIYF